This is a list of T cell receptor beta chains from one sample in a study of response to subunit inactivated influenza vaccine. TCRdb analysed the RT-PCR reads with MiXCR anew, one entry per CDR3 protein. The table lists 550,000 to 800,000 distinct CDR3 sequences, roughly 13% of them singletons. This specimen was PBMCs from blood, taken approximately 15 days before vaccination. The receptors derive from a man between 50 and 59 years old who received an inactivated influenza vaccine. Both conserved end residues are part of each CDR3.

v_call	j_call	cdr3_aa
TRBV20-1	TRBJ2-7	CSARDWAGGEQYF
TRBV6-1	TRBJ2-1	CASTRVAGGNEQFF
TRBV4-2	TRBJ2-1	CASSPGTSAEEQFF
TRBV4-3	TRBJ2-2	CASSQETRGGNTGELFF
TRBV4-2	TRBJ2-5	CASSQEGDWQETQYF
TRBV29-1	TRBJ1-2	CSVGTGGLGGYTF
TRBV6-1	TRBJ1-3	CASSQTGILSGNTIYF
TRBV6-2/TRBV6-3	TRBJ1-1	CASSYPLSSRNMNTEAFF
TRBV20-1	TRBJ2-6	CSARSRVSSAGANVLTF
TRBV2	TRBJ2-7	CATGGAKEGNEQYF
TRBV4-2	TRBJ2-1	CASSQDGGTGRNEQFF
TRBV7-9	TRBJ2-4	CASSLVYGTGLKESSKNIQYF
TRBV10-3	TRBJ2-3	CAISESRRGTDTQYF
TRBV14	TRBJ1-3	CASSQSHPRSYTIYF
TRBV5-1	TRBJ2-5	CASSLVSRVAGQETQYF
TRBV6-1	TRBJ2-2	CASSFWGEGAGELFF
TRBV7-2	TRBJ2-7	CASSVGLAGYEQYF
TRBV4-2	TRBJ1-3	CASSQGLNENTIYF
TRBV28	TRBJ2-6	CASSQGGNSGANVLTF
TRBV5-6	TRBJ2-5	CASSWGTQQETQYF
TRBV18	TRBJ2-1	CASSPRDSPSYNEQFF
TRBV7-9	TRBJ2-5	CASSWGTGVGEAQYF
TRBV12-3/TRBV12-4	TRBJ2-1	CASSKPTSGSSYNEQFF
TRBV27	TRBJ2-4	CASSSGPSLPKNIQYF
TRBV6-2/TRBV6-3	TRBJ2-6	CASSDRSSGANVLTF
TRBV19	TRBJ2-4	CASSSWTGLAKNIQYF
TRBV12-5	TRBJ1-1	CASGLVWRTGLNTEAFF
TRBV28	TRBJ2-2	CASISAHGELFF
TRBV20-1	TRBJ2-7	CSAANALAGAHYEQYF